The present T cell receptor beta chain was sequenced within a study of blood T cell repertoires in COVID-19. Study context: The United States, Italy and Spain provided the acute and convalescent COVID-19 samples. Nucleic acid was either cDNA or gDNA, and it came from T cells, B-cell-depleted T cells, or PBMCs.

Note on this clone: Other DNA sequences in this specimen translate into the identical CDR3.

CDR1 and CDR2 (germline): KGHSH, LQKENI. V gave up 3 bases and J gave up 5 bases; unmatched junction bases: 1. There are 13 residues in the CDR3. Generated by immunoSEQ multiplex PCR, the TCRdb table keeps only in-frame clones and is missing some. The sample records approximately 300,000 clones, 87% being singletons. The specimen sequenced was peripheral blood. This clonotype was sampled from a woman in her forties or fifties who had recovered from COVID-19. The chain carries TRBV18 and TRBJ1-2, with TRBD1 matching over 9 bases. CDR3 in DNA: TGTGCCAGCTCACCGGGACAGGGATATGGCTACACCTTC. The encoded protein is CASSPGQGYGYTF.